This T cell receptor beta chain is drawn from a study of T cells in Graves' hyperthyroidism and ophthalmopathy. Study results and limitations: Stable hyperthyroidism was told apart from ophthalmopathy by a model built on 13 V-J features. In validation, the model predicted ophthalmopathy. These predictions came a median about 6.5 months before onset.

Amplification targeted TCR beta CDR3 regions from RNA transcripts. TCR CDR3 regions were first amplified by RT-PCR with HTBI primers. TCRdb reprocessed the multiplex PCR reads via MiXCR and lists one record per CDR3 protein. The repertoire holds hundreds of thousands of distinct CDR3 sequences, with less than 15% as singletons. This clonotype has ten or more counts. Its antigen is currently unknown. V dropped 0 bases and J dropped 4 bases, with 6 bases sitting between them. Germline CDR1 reads MNHNS; CDR2 reads SASEGT. The CDR3 is made up of 13 amino acids. Hyperthyroidism patients were newly diagnosed, had disease duration under 2 months, and were aged 18 to 65 years. The PBMCs studied were ones that came from roughly 9.4 ml fresh peripheral blood.

This chain links TRBV6-1 with TRBJ1-1, with a tentative D call TRBD1 (5 bases). Sequencing was performed on blood. This receptor was obtained from a woman under 30 with Graves' hyperthyroidism. The CDR3 DNA reads as TGTGCCAGCAGTGAAGCAGGGGCCACTGAAGCTTTCTTT. It encodes CASSEAGATEAFF.